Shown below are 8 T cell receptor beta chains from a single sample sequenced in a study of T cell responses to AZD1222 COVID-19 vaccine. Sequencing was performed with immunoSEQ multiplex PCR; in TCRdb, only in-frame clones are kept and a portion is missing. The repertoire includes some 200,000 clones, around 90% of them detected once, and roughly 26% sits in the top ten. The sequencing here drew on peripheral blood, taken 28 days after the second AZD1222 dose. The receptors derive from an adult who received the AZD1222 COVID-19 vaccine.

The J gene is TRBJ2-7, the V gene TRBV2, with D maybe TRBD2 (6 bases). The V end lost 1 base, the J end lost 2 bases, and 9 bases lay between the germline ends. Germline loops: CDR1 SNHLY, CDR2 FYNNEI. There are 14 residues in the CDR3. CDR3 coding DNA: TGTGCCAGCAGTGAAGAGGGACTGACCTACGAGCAGTACTTC. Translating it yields CASSEEGLTYEQYF.

The CDR3 bases are TGTGCCAGCTCAACGACAGGGGTCGGGGAGCAGTACTTC. This gives the protein CASSTTGVGEQYF. V is TRBV18 and J is TRBJ2-7, with 8 bases fitting TRBD1. Trimming cost V 5 bases and J 7 bases; bases outside gene matches: 7. The V gene's germline CDR1 is KGHSH and CDR2 LQKENI. The CDR3 consists of 13 residues.

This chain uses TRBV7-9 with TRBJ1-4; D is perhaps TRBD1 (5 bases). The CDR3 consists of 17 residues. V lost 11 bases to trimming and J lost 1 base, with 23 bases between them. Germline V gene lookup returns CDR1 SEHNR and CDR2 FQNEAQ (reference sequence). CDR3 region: CAGRRGTGRRTNEKLFF. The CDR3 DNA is TGTGCCGGGAGAAGGGGAACCGGACGGAGAACTAATGAAAAACTGTTTTTT. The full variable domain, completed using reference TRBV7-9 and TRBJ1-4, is DTGVSQNPRHKITKRGQNVTFRCDPISEHNRLYWYRQTLGQGPEFLTYFQNEAQLEKSRLLSDRFSAERPKGSFSTLEIQRTEQGDSAMYLCAGRRGTGRRTNEKLFFGSGTQLSVL.

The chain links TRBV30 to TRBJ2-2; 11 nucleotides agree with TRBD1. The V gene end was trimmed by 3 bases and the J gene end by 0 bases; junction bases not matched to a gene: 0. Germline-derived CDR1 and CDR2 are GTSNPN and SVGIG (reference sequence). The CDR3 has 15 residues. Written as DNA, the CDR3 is TGTGCCTGGAGGGGACAGGGGGCGAACACCGGGGAGCTGTTTTTT. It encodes CAWRGQGANTGELFF. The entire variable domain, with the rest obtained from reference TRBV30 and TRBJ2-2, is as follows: SQTIHQWPATLVQPVGSPLSLECTVEGTSNPNLYWYRQAAGRGLQLLFYSVGIGQISSEVPQNLSASRPQDRQFILSSKKLLLSDSGFYLCAWRGQGANTGELFFGEGSRLTVL.

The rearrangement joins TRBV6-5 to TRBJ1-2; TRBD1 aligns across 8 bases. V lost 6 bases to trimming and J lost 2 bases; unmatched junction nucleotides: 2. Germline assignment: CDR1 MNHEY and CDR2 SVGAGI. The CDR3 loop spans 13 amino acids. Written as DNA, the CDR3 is TGTGCCAGCAGAGGACAGGGAAACTATGGCTACACCTTC. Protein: CASRGQGNYGYTF.

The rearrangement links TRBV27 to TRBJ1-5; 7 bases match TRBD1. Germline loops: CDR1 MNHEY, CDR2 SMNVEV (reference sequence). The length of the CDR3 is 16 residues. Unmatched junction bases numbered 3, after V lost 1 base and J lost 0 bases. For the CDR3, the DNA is TGTGCCAGCAGTTTATATTCAGGGGGTAGCAATCAGCCCCAGCATTTT. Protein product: CASSLYSGGSNQPQHF.

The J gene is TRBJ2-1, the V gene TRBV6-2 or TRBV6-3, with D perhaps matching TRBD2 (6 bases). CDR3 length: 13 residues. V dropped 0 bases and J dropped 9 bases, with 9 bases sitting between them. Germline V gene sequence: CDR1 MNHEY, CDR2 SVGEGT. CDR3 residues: CASSYSGTFEQFF. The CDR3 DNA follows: TGTGCCAGCAGTTACTCCGGGACTTTTGAGCAGTTCTTC.

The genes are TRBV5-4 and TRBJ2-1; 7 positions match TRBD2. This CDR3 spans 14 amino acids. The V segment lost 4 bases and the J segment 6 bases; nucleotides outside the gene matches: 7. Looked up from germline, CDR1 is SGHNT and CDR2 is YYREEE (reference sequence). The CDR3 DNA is TGTGCCAGCAGCCGCGGACTAGGGAGCAATGAGCAGTTCTTC. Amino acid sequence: CASSRGLGSNEQFF.